This entry concerns a single T cell receptor (beta chain). This record belongs to a study of spatial heterogeneity in lung cancer. Across the study: The donors, more than 55 patients with untreated early-stage non-small cell lung cancer, provided the samples. Those follow-up PBMC samples that were available underwent sequencing, at a median interval of roughly two years following resection. The study consistently detected more beta-chain than alpha-chain sequences.

The time point is: blood at routine non-recurrence follow-up after resection. The germline CDR1 and CDR2 sequences are MNHEY and SVGAGI. Trimming took off 7 bases at V and 2 bases at J, with 15 bases between the two ends. The CDR3 extends over 14 amino acids. Via MiXCR, TCRdb re-called the 5' RACE reads, giving one row per CDR3 protein. The table has more than 75,000 distinct CDR3 sequences, approximately 19% seen once. This material consisted of PBMCs, taken at follow-up. The TCR was taken from a male donor with early-stage non-small cell lung cancer. The rearrangement joins TRBV6-5 to TRBJ2-7; D is unresolved. CDR3 coding DNA: TGTGCCAGCAATTCCCCGCGGATACCCTACGAGCAGTACTTC. This encodes CASNSPRIPYEQYF.